The rows below give T cell receptor beta chains drawn from one sample of a study of PD-1 blockade in classical Hodgkin lymphoma. Profiled with immunoSEQ multiplex PCR; TCRdb holds only in-frame clones, not every one. The sample shows 35,000 to 50,000 clones, about 82% of them seen only once. The sample was peripheral blood mononuclear cells (PBMCs), taken at baseline. The receptors originated from a human donor with classical Hodgkin lymphoma. Each CDR3 is given with its conserved first and last residue.

TRBV2	TRBJ1-4	CASSGGTGEKLFF
TRBV29-1	TRBJ1-3	CSVSDGGNTIYF
TRBV19	TRBJ2-1	CASSIETSGSFSSYNEQFF
TRBV11-3	TRBJ2-2	CASRGLGPRIGELFF
TRBV27	TRBJ2-2	CASSLVSGLTGELFF
TRBV28	TRBJ1-5	CASRNRQARQPQHF
TRBV2	TRBJ2-7	CASSEGRLYYEQYF
TRBV19	TRBJ1-2	CASTHLGGEGGYTF
TRBV11-3	TRBJ2-5	CASSDFPSGGETQYF
TRBV28	TRBJ1-3	CASSLEGSGNTIYF
TRBV19	TRBJ1-5	CASSIEQGYQPQHF
TRBV6-5	TRBJ2-7	CASSYAGNSYEQYF
TRBV5-1	TRBJ2-7	CASRKAGVDEQYF
TRBV7-1	TRBJ2-7	CASSLRDFSYEQYF
TRBV6-1	TRBJ1-1	CASSAGAAEAFF
TRBV5-1	TRBJ2-1	CASSLVPAGSYNEQFF
TRBV28	TRBJ2-5	CASSFRYRTGESQETQYF
TRBV28	TRBJ2-7	CASTTTQYEQYF
TRBV12-5	TRBJ2-7	CASGLQGGRDEQYF
TRBV5-1	TRBJ2-6	CASSLGSAGSGANVLTF
TRBV4-3	TRBJ1-2	CASSQDRNYGYTF
TRBV7-2	TRBJ2-5	CASSLSLGETQYF
TRBV7-6	TRBJ1-1	CASSLATIGTEAFF
TRBV29-1	TRBJ2-3	CSVSQWEGRTDTQYF
TRBV5-4	TRBJ2-3	CASSYYYSTDTQYF
TRBV6-1	TRBJ2-1	CASSEDMYNEQFF